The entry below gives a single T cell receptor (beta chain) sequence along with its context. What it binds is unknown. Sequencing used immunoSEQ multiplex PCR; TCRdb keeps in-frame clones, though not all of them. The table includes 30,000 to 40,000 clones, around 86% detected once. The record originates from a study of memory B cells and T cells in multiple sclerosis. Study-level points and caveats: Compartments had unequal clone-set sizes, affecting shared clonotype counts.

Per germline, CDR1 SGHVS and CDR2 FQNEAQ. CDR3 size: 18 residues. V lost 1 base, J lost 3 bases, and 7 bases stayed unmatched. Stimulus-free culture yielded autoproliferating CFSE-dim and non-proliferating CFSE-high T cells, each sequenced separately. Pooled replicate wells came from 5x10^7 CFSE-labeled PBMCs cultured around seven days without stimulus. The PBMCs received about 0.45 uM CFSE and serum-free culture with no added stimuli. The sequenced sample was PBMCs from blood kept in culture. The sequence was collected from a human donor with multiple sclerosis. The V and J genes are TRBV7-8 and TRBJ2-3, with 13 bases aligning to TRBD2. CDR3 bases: TGTGCCAGCAGCTTAGAGTCACTAGCGGGGGGGCCTACAGATACGCAGTATTTT. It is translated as CASSLESLAGGPTDTQYF.